The T cell receptor (beta chain) described here comes from a study of blood T cell repertoires in COVID-19. Trimming stripped 1 base from V and 4 bases from J, with 10 bases between. The germline V gene encodes CDR1 SGHDT and CDR2 YYEEEE. This CDR3 is built from 14 residues. Followed longitudinally, the Seattle patients had been enrolled during active infection. The protocol was immunoSEQ multiplex PCR, while the TCRdb copy is restricted to in-frame clones and leaves out a portion. The sample shows some 56,000 clones, about 79% of them seen only once. The sequencing sample was made of peripheral blood. The V gene is TRBV5-6, the J gene TRBJ2-3, with D possibly matching TRBD1 (6 bases). The TCR originated in a man older than 75 with COVID-19, enrolled during active disease. The CDR3 is CASSLTGLSDTQYF. DNA for the CDR3: TGTGCCAGCAGCTTGACAGGGTTATCAGATACGCAGTATTTT.